This TCR beta chain originates from a study of cytomegalovirus exposure and HLA in healthy donors. The CDR3 runs to 15 residues. Vbeta (60) and Jbeta (13) primers were used in the PCR. Authors' processing steps: Some 11 million shared chains were among the approximately 76 million unique TCR beta chains that a later analysis counted. Data came from immunoSEQ multiplex PCR; TCRdb stores just in-frame clones and leaves some out. The V and J calls and the clone size are those of that table, but D and trimming were determined from the DNA. The top ten clones hold under 2% of a sample with approximately 180,000 clones, about 87% of them seen once.

The clonotype comes from a young woman in good health and CMV-seronegative. The J gene is TRBJ2-7, the V gene TRBV21-1; TRBD1, the table's D call, was not compared with the DNA. TRBV21-1 counts as a pseudogene. The sequencing input was PBMCs. CDR3 sequence reads: CASSTSWTGEHEQYF. CDR3 in DNA: TGTGCCAGCAGCACCAGCTGGACAGGGGAACACGAGCAGTACTTC.